This TCR beta chain appears in the sequencing data of a study of cytomegalovirus exposure and HLA in healthy donors. Note on this clone: The antigen is undetermined.

PCR employed 60 Vbeta and 13 Jbeta primers. Clones were read by immunoSEQ multiplex PCR, and TCRdb kept only the in-frame ones, dropping some. This sample's table has roughly 73,000 clones. Trimming at V came to 8 bases and at J to 5 bases, leaving 11 bases not matched to a gene. CDR3 size: 14 residues. CDR1 and CDR2 (germline): ENHRY, SYGVKD. Study-level findings and limits: Productive rates of about 90% or about 30% were seen for most TCR beta V segments in an earlier analysis. Specificity for CMV antigens was confirmed in vitro for three of the CMV-associated chains.

Sequencing was performed on PBMCs. The TCR sequence derives from a man in his forties or fifties in good health and CMV-seropositive. The gene calls are TRBV10-3 and TRBJ2-7; 8 nucleotides agree with TRBD1. This chain's CDR3 is CAIGILDRENEQYF. The CDR3 nucleotides read TGTGCCATCGGTATTTTGGACAGGGAGAACGAGCAGTACTTC.